Sequencing of this TCR beta chain was carried out in a study of shared clonotypes between healthy human individuals. This clone was found once. The authors ran the assay at deep level. Measured with immunoSEQ multiplex PCR; TCRdb has only the in-frame clones, and not every one. The sample consists of roughly 2,300,000 clones, 92% of them appearing once. This sequence originates from a man between 18 and 29 years old in good health. Some clones in this sample may be carry-over from other donors' samples. Sequences were obtained from naive CD4+ T cells from PBMCs. Documented subset: CD45RA+ positively selected.

This CDR3 is CASSRDRGQGQPQHF. CDR3 bases: TGTGCCAGCTCACGGGACAGGGGGCAGGGTCAGCCCCAGCATTTT. The chain recombines TRBV18 with TRBJ1-5; 12 bases fit TRBD1. Trimming at V came to 4 bases and at J to 6 bases, leaving 4 bases not matched to a gene. Germline CDR1 reads KGHSH; CDR2 reads LQKENI. The CDR3 has 15 amino acids.